This TCR beta chain was obtained from a study of cytomegalovirus exposure and HLA in healthy donors. Overall study results and limits: Presence/absence results assume similar sequencing depth per donor, which may not hold. Highly shared sequence variants in one cluster were likely a sequencing artifact.

To note about this clone: Antigen unknown.

Deletions cut 6 bases from V and 8 bases from J, with 9 bases between. From germline, CDR1 is SNHLY and CDR2 FYNNEI. CDR3 size: 11 residues. The primer mix had 60 Vbeta and 13 Jbeta primers. Assay: immunoSEQ multiplex PCR; the TCRdb copy retains only in-frame clones and omits some. The table shows fewer than 200,000 clones, with 65% to 75% occurring only once. The receptor's source is a human donor in good health. The specimen was PBMCs. The chain links TRBV2 to TRBJ2-3, with TRBD2 as a possible D gene (5 bases). CDR3 sequence reads: CASRARGTQYF. For the CDR3, the DNA is TGTGCCAGCAGGGCCCGGGGTACGCAGTATTTT.